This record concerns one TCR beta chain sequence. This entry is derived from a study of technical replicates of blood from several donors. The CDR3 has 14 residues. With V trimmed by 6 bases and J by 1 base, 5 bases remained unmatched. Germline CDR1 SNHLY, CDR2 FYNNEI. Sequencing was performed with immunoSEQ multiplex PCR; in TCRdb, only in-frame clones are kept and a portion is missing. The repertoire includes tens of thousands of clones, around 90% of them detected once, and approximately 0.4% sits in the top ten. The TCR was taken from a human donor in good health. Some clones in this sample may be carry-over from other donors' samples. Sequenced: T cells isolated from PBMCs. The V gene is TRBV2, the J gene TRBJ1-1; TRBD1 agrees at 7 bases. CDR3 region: CASRRDSPNTEAFF. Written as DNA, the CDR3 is TGTGCCAGCAGACGGGACAGCCCGAACACTGAAGCTTTCTTT. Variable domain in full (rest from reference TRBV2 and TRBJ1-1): EPEVTQTPSHQVTQMGQEVILRCVPISNHLYFYWYRQILGQKVEFLVSFYNNEISEKSEIFDDQFSVERPDGSNFTLKIRSTKLEDSAMYFCASRRDSPNTEAFFGQGTRLTVV.